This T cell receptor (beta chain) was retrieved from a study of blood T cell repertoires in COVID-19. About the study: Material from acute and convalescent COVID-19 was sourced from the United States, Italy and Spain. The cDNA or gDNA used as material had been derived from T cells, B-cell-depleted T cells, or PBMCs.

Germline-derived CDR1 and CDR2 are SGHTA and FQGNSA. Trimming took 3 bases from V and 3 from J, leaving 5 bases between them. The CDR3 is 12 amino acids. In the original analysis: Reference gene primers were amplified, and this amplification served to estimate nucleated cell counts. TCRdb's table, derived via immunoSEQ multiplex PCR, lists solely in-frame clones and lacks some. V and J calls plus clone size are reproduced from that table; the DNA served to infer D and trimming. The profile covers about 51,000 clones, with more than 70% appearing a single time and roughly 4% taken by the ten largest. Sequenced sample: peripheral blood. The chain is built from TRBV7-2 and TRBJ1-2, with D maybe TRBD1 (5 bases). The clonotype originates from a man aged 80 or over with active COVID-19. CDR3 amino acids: CASSLTDYGYTF. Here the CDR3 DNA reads TGTGCCAGCAGCTTGACAGACTATGGCTACACCTTC.